The present T cell receptor (beta chain) was sequenced within a study of blood T cell repertoires in COVID-19. Across the study: Acute and convalescent COVID-19 samples came from the United States, Italy and Spain. Nucleic acid was either cDNA or gDNA, and it came from T cells, B-cell-depleted T cells, or PBMCs.

Original processing methods: Reference gene primer amplification gave estimated nucleated cell counts. The repertoire was sequenced with immunoSEQ multiplex PCR; TCRdb's copy has only in-frame clones and lacks some. V and J calls plus clone size are reproduced from that table; the DNA served to infer D and trimming. Of under 60,000 clones listed, 78% are singletons. This CDR3 has 13 residues. V trimming: 9 bases; J trimming: 4 bases; junction bases outside the gene matches: 6. Germline V gene data show CDR1 as LNHDA and CDR2 as SQIVND (reference sequence). The sequencing input was peripheral blood. This sequence was found in a human donor in a cohort sampled during active COVID-19. The V and J genes are TRBV19 and TRBJ1-3; TRBD1 matches 7 bases. The CDR3 bases are TGTGCCAGCAACAGGGGTCTAGGAAACACCATATATTTT. Its translation is CASNRGLGNTIYF.